One and the same sample provided the 29 T cell receptor beta chains below, sequenced in a study of T cell responses to AZD1222 COVID-19 vaccine. This table comes from immunoSEQ multiplex PCR, and its TCRdb copy is limited to in-frame clones, with some not included. The table records some 170,000 clones, about 88% of them present only once. The specimen was peripheral blood, collected on day 0 of AZD1222 vaccination. All receptors come from an adult in good health.

The V call is TRBV5-3, the J call TRBJ2-5; D might be TRBD2 (7 bases). TRBV5-3 is an ORF, with its function uncertain. This CDR3 has 17 residues. V lost 0 bases, J lost 1 base, and 16 bases lay in between. The CDR3 protein is CARSLGIGGAAQETQYF. CDR3 nucleotide sequence: TGTGCCAGAAGCTTGGGGATAGGGGGGGCGGCCCAAGAGACCCAGTACTTC.

This clone has only one observation. The chain links TRBV28 to TRBJ2-7, with 7 bases fitting TRBD2. V lost 10 bases and J lost 2; bases outside the gene matches: 5. Germline V gives CDR1 MDHEN, CDR2 SYDVKM. The CDR3 covers 12 residues. In DNA form, the CDR3 reads TGTGCCATCGGGGAGGGCGCCTACGAGCAGTACTTC. Protein: CAIGEGAYEQYF.

CDR3: CASSIGGLAGEYGAKNIQYF. In DNA form, the CDR3 reads TGTGCCAGTAGTATCGGTGGACTAGCGGGAGAATACGGGGCCAAAAACATTCAGTACTTC. The chain links TRBV19 to TRBJ2-4; 13 positions match TRBD2. The V segment lost 3 bases and the J segment 1 base; nucleotides outside the gene matches: 12. From germline, CDR1 is LNHDA and CDR2 SQIVND (reference sequence). The CDR3 is made up of 20 amino acids.

The V gene is TRBV19, the J gene TRBJ2-1; a possible D gene is TRBD1 (6 bases). V lost 8 bases, J lost 2 bases, and 13 bases lay in between. The CDR3 spans 14 residues. Germline loops: CDR1 LNHDA, CDR2 SQIVND (reference sequence). CDR3 region: CASGLGGAYNEQFF. DNA of the CDR3: TGTGCCAGTGGTCTAGGGGGAGCCTACAATGAGCAGTTCTTC.

In nucleotides, the CDR3 is TGTGCCAGCAGCTTTACAGGGGCAAACTATGGCTACACCTTC. This codes for CASSFTGANYGYTF. The rearrangement joins TRBV7-2 to TRBJ1-2, with TRBD1 identical over 7 bases. V gave up 3 bases and J gave up 2 bases; unmatched junction bases: 3. CDR1 and CDR2 from the germline V gene are SGHTA and FQGNSA. The CDR3 loop spans 14 amino acids. Variable domain in full (rest from reference TRBV7-2 and TRBJ1-2): GAGVSQSPSNKVTEKGKDVELRCDPISGHTALYWYRQSLGQGLEFLIYFQGNSAPDKSGLPSDRFSAERTGGSVSTLTIQRTQQEDSAVYLCASSFTGANYGYTFGSGTRLTVV.

The rearrangement uses TRBV20-1 and TRBJ1-3; D remains unclear. From germline, CDR1 is DFQATT and CDR2 SNEGSKA (reference sequence). V was shortened by 3 bases and J by 4 bases, with 10 bases between the two germline ends. This CDR3 has 13 residues. CDR3 sequence reads: CSASPTVGNTIYF. The CDR3 DNA sequence: TGCAGTGCTAGTCCAACAGTAGGAAACACCATATATTTT.

The genes are TRBV30 and TRBJ1-3; 8 bases align to TRBD1. V lost 2 bases and J lost 2; bases outside the gene matches: 8. Germline CDR1 is GTSNPN and CDR2 is SVGIG (reference sequence). The CDR3 extends over 16 amino acids. The CDR3 spells CAWSRFTGGTGNTIYF. Written as DNA, the CDR3 is TGTGCCTGGAGTCGATTCACAGGGGGAACTGGAAACACCATATATTTT.

As concerns this clone: Other DNA sequences in the same sample also yield this CDR3. V usage is TRBV28 and J usage is TRBJ1-1, with 9 nucleotides matching TRBD1. Trimming removed 5 bases from V and 1 base from J; junction bases left unmatched: 8. This CDR3 spans 16 amino acids. The germline V gene encodes CDR1 MDHEN and CDR2 SYDVKM. In DNA, the CDR3 is TGTGCCAGCAGTCCGCACAGGGGGCCTGGGAACACTGAAGCTTTCTTT. It translates to CASSPHRGPGNTEAFF.

The chain carries TRBV7-6 and TRBJ2-6, with 9 bases matching TRBD1. Germline trimming cut 1 base from V and 2 bases from J; bases unmatched to any gene: 9. The CDR3 has 19 amino acids. Germline loops: CDR1 SGHVS, CDR2 FNYEAQ. CDR3 sequence (DNA): TGTGCCAGCAGCTTAGTGGAGGGACAGGGTAGGACTGGGGCCAACGTCCTGACTTTC. Its translation is CASSLVEGQGRTGANVLTF.

The chain links TRBV5-1 to TRBJ1-2; 11 bases are shared with TRBD1. V shed 4 bases and J 7 bases; nucleotides not matched to a gene: 15. Germline V gene data show CDR1 as SGHRS and CDR2 as YFSETQ. CDR3 length: 17 amino acids. CDR3 sequence (DNA): TGCGCCAGCAGCGAGGGACAGGGGGATATTGGGCGCTCTGGCTACACCTTC. Its translation is CASSEGQGDIGRSGYTF.

The rearrangement joins TRBV20-1 to TRBJ1-5; D possibly corresponds to TRBD1 (5 bases). The germline V gene encodes CDR1 DFQATT and CDR2 SNEGSKA (reference sequence). The CDR3 is made up of 13 amino acids. Trimming removed 3 bases at V and 4 bases at J, with 10 bases between. CDR3: CSASQGINQPQHF. In DNA, the CDR3 is TGCAGTGCTAGTCAGGGAATTAATCAGCCCCAGCATTTT.

The chain has TRBV19 and TRBJ2-1; maybe TRBD2 (6 bases). V was trimmed by 3 bases and J by 13 bases, leaving 19 bases between them. Germline lookup yields CDR1 LNHDA and CDR2 SQIVND (reference sequence). The CDR3 contains 14 residues. The CDR3 reads CASSMTGAGIGQFF. The CDR3 DNA sequence: TGTGCCAGTAGTATGACCGGTGCGGGGATAGGTCAGTTCTTC.

The V and J genes are TRBV3-1 (or the pseudogene TRBV3-2) and TRBJ1-2, with D perhaps TRBD1 (5 bases). Germline CDR1 reads LGHDT; CDR2 reads YNNKEL (reference sequence). V lost 1 base to trimming and J lost 2 bases, with 14 bases between them. This CDR3 is built from 16 residues. CDR3 nucleotides: TGTGCCAGCAGCCAAGGAATGGGCAGGGAGAACTATGGCTACACCTTC. As protein: CASSQGMGRENYGYTF.

The chain uses TRBV6-6 and TRBJ2-7; 8 nucleotides match TRBD2. V lost 7 bases to trimming and J lost 3 bases; unmatched junction nucleotides: 11. Looked up from germline, CDR1 is MNHNY and CDR2 is SVGAGI (reference sequence). The CDR3 is 15 amino acids. The CDR3 bases are TGTGCCAGCACCCCGACAAGCGGGAGTCGCTACGAGCAGTACTTC. It yields the protein CASTPTSGSRYEQYF.

This chain joins TRBV5-5 and TRBJ1-5; TRBD1 matches at 8 bases. V was clipped by 4 bases and J by 5 bases; unmatched bases: 8. This CDR3 region has 15 residues. Per germline, CDR1 SGHKS and CDR2 YYEKEE (reference sequence). Here the CDR3 reads CASSRTGTGDQPQHF. For the CDR3, the DNA is TGTGCCAGCAGCCGAACCGGGACAGGTGATCAGCCCCAGCATTTT.

The V and J genes are TRBV24-1 and TRBJ2-3, with a possible D match to TRBD1 (5 bases). V was trimmed by 3 bases and J by 1 base, leaving 13 bases between them. Germline lookup yields CDR1 KGHDR and CDR2 SFDVKD. The CDR3 sequence is 16 residues long. CDR3 loop: CATSDTSRDGTDTQYF. As DNA, the CDR3 is TGTGCCACCAGTGATACGTCCAGGGATGGCACAGATACGCAGTATTTT.

The chain combines TRBV19 with TRBJ2-5; TRBD2 aligns across 8 bases. The CDR3 runs to 15 residues. The J segment lost 1 base and the V segment lost 5 bases, leaving 6 bases of the junction unmatched. From germline, CDR1 is LNHDA and CDR2 SQIVND (reference sequence). Here the CDR3 reads CASSFGGAAQETQYF. In nucleotides, the CDR3 is TGTGCCAGTAGTTTCGGGGGGGCCGCCCAAGAGACCCAGTACTTC.

This clone came up a few times. CDR3 protein: CASSESTGRAGGYTF. The DNA for the CDR3 is TGTGCCAGCAGTGAATCAACCGGCAGAGCAGGTGGCTACACCTTC. This sequence joins TRBV6-1 and TRBJ1-2; D uncertain. V was cut by 2 bases and J by 7 bases, with 17 bases left in between. The CDR3 loop spans 15 amino acids. Germline values: CDR1 MNHNS, CDR2 SASEGT.

The V gene is TRBV7-2, the J gene TRBJ1-1; a possible D gene is TRBD1 (6 bases). This CDR3 contains 16 residues. V was trimmed by 5 bases and J by 4 bases, leaving 20 bases between them. Germline loops: CDR1 SGHTA, CDR2 FQGNSA. The CDR3 sequence: CASSARGPGGTTEAFF. The CDR3 DNA follows: TGTGCCAGCAGCGCGCGGGGGCCGGGAGGTACCACTGAAGCTTTCTTT.

The gene calls are TRBV11-2 and TRBJ2-7; 10 bases are a match to TRBD1. The germline CDR1 and CDR2 sequences are SGHAT and FQNNGV. The CDR3 runs to 17 residues. V lost 3 bases to trimming and J lost 2 bases; unmatched junction nucleotides: 10. This CDR3 reads CASSFSATGTGAYEQYF. The CDR3 bases are TGTGCCAGCAGCTTCTCTGCCACCGGGACAGGGGCCTACGAGCAGTACTTC.

This chain joins TRBV7-8 and TRBJ2-1; D is unclear. V was pared by 1 base and J by 4 bases, with 8 bases between. Germline CDR1 and CDR2: SGHVS and FQNEAQ. The CDR3 length is 14 residues. The CDR3 sequence is CASSLVETYNEQFF. CDR3 nucleotide sequence: TGTGCCAGCAGCTTAGTAGAAACTTACAATGAGCAGTTCTTC.

The chain recombines TRBV5-6 with TRBJ1-1; maybe TRBD1 (6 bases). The CDR3 extends over 13 amino acids. CDR1 and CDR2 from the germline V gene are SGHDT and YYEEEE. V was shortened by 3 bases and J by 6 bases, with 12 bases between the two germline ends. The DNA of the CDR3 is TGTGCCAGCAGCTACGGGACACGACCTGAAGCTTTCTTT. Protein: CASSYGTRPEAFF.

The rearrangement joins TRBV19 to TRBJ1-1; no reliable D call. CDR3 length equals 17 residues. Germline CDR1 and CDR2: LNHDA and SQIVND (reference sequence). The ends were cut back, 3 bases at V and 1 base at J, with 18 bases in the middle. CDR3 bases: TGTGCCAGTAGTATTGGGTCGGCCACCGGAGGGAACACTGAAGCTTTCTTT. Encoded protein: CASSIGSATGGNTEAFF.

This CDR3 is CASREGLAGYTGELFF. The CDR3 DNA follows: TGTGCCAGCAGGGAGGGACTAGCGGGGTACACCGGGGAGCTGTTTTTT. The V call is TRBV28, the J call TRBJ2-2; TRBD2 agrees at 13 bases. The CDR3 covers 16 residues. V shed 6 bases, J shed 3 bases, and the junction held 4 bases outside the gene matches. Germline V gives CDR1 MDHEN, CDR2 SYDVKM.

V is TRBV6-6 and J is TRBJ2-1; 12 bases match TRBD1. V lost 5 bases to trimming and J lost 7 bases; unmatched junction nucleotides: 12. This CDR3 spans 17 amino acids. The germline CDR1 and CDR2 sequences are MNHNY and SVGAGI (reference sequence). The CDR3 reads CASSQRTGTGGSNEQFF. The CDR3 nucleotides are TGTGCCAGCAGTCAGAGGACCGGGACAGGGGGCTCGAATGAGCAGTTCTTC.

V usage is TRBV28 and J usage is TRBJ1-5, with TRBD1 as a possible D gene (6 bases). The V gene's germline CDR1 is MDHEN and CDR2 SYDVKM. This CDR3 has 14 amino acids. V lost 4 bases and J 7 bases, leaving 14 bases between the germline ends. CDR3 amino acids: CASSSQQGRQPQHF. The CDR3 DNA reads as TGTGCCAGCAGTTCCCAACAGGGTCGACAGCCCCAGCATTTT.

The chain has TRBV30 and TRBJ1-2; tentatively, D is TRBD1 (6 bases). Germline V lookup: CDR1 GTSNPN, CDR2 SVGIG (reference sequence). The ends were cut back, 4 bases at V and 6 bases at J, with 15 bases in the middle. The CDR3 consists of 13 residues. CDR3 DNA sequence: TGTGCCTGGACCGAGGGGACACGTGATGGCTACACCTTC. The encoded protein is CAWTEGTRDGYTF.

The J gene is TRBJ2-2, the V gene TRBV11-2; D gene ambiguous. This CDR3 has 14 amino acids. Germline V gene sequence: CDR1 SGHAT, CDR2 FQNNGV. V lost 0 bases and J 7 bases, leaving 9 bases between the germline ends. CDR3 in DNA: TGTGCCAGCAGCTTAGATCCAACTTACGGGGAGCTGTTTTTT. As protein: CASSLDPTYGELFF.

V usage is TRBV4-2 and J usage is TRBJ2-2; the match to TRBD2 covers 14 bases. Trimming at V came to 2 bases and at J to 6 bases, leaving 5 bases not matched to a gene. This CDR3 has 17 residues. Germline V gene sequence: CDR1 LGHNA, CDR2 YNFKEQ. The CDR3 nucleotides read TGTGCCAGCAGCCAAAGACTAGCGGGAGGGCCGTCCGGGGAGCTGTTTTTT. Protein sequence: CASSQRLAGGPSGELFF.